This T cell receptor beta chain comes out of a study of shared clonotypes between healthy human individuals (dated by TCRdb to 2018 to 2020). About the study as a whole: The cohort comprised two women and a few men aged 18 to 49 years. For each donor, three plates each were used for CD4 naive and CD4 memory, two plates were used for CD8 naive, and one plate was used for CD8 memory. Blood TCR repertoires of five healthy adults were deeply sequenced to estimate repertoire size and the extent of clonotype sharing between individuals. To increase sequencing depth and limit assay-specific biases, TCR repertoire library preparation and sequencing were carried out by different laboratories using diverse techniques. Leukapheresis yielded between about 0.9 and 9 billion PBMCs per donor.

Summary of the overall study and its limitations: Larger estimated clonotype richness was generally found for naive subsets than for memory subsets. The genetic and exposure-history diversity represented was limited by the small number of donors. Rarefaction of sorted-subset datasets indicated incomplete sequencing despite the large sequencing depth. Sampling was restricted to blood, and TCR repertoires in tissue are likely to differ from TCR repertoires in blood. Pairwise subsampling indicated that sequencing depth was expected to affect the degree of clonotype sharing among donors. Sharing across a few donors was observed for 4.5% to 6.5% of naive CD4, around 3.5% of naive CD8, 2% to 2.5% of memory CD4, and about 0.39% of memory CD8 clonotypes. Clonotypes shared by all four sorted-subset donors showed higher generation probabilities than non-shared clonotypes.

TCR CDR3 regions were amplified from genomic DNA by multiplex PCR using the deep immunoSEQ assay. Extracted genomic DNA from each cell subset was spread evenly across all wells of several immunoSEQ 96-well plates, with each plate serving as a replicate. Each replicate PCR for sorted subsets received 200 ng genomic DNA, equal to roughly 30,000 T cell genomes. Purified libraries were measured with a Qubit 3.0 fluorometer, size-checked on a Bioanalyzer 2100, and measured again with the KAPA Library Quantification kit. Every immunoSEQ 96-well plate was sequenced on a separate single-read 150-cycle Illumina NextSeq 550 flow cell. For the original study's pipeline: Because only junctional sequences without quality scores were contained in the immunoSEQ output, filtering matching that applied to full-length reads could not be performed. Sequences were annotated with PyIR, a Python wrapper for IgBLAST v1.9, and V/J genes and CDR3 were assigned using IMGT germline references. Reads with weak V/J assignments (E-value above 1e-6), missing CDR3, stop codons, out-of-frame junctions, or ambiguous translated residues were removed. V3J clonotypes were defined as sequences sharing the same inferred V gene, J gene, and CDR3 amino acid sequence. To compute the percentage overlap between repertoires, the number of shared unique clonotypes was divided by the size of the smaller repertoire. Richness of each repertoire was evaluated using RTK rarefaction, the Chao1 estimator, and Recon v2.1 estimates of unobserved clonotypes. OLGA was used to compute generation probabilities for all TCRbeta clonotypes that the gDNA method yielded from a few donors. TCRdb provides this immuneACCESS table in a form limited to in-frame rearrangements. Some clones are lacking; in checked studies, under half of them reflect an unresolved V gene, and why the rest are absent is not known. V, J and clone size reflect that table, while D and trimming were determined from the DNA. In all, the sample holds approximately 1,000,000 clones, and 60% to 80% of those were seen once. Jointly, the top ten make up about 0.94% of the sample.

The donors were healthy, HIV-negative adults who had no recently reported acute infections or vaccinations. Only Caucasian adults living in Nashville, Tennessee, USA were represented among the donors. Magnetic negative selection was used to enrich CD4+ T cells, after which naive cells were positively selected on CD45RA and the negative fraction became the memory subset. Blood was obtained by leukapheresis, after which PBMCs were separated by Ficoll-Histopaque density gradient centrifugation and cryopreserved in liquid nitrogen vapor phase. Analytical flow cytometry was used to check the purity and quantity of each magnetically sorted T cell population. Genomic DNA was isolated from every sorted fraction and measured by UV absorbance on a Nanodrop 2000c. The CDR3 spans 15 residues, from the cysteine through the phenylalanine. The DNA shown is the 45-base CDR3, in frame from base 1. Regarding this clone: Its target antigen remains unknown. Base-call qualities are not available, and no considerably larger clone is one nucleotide away.

The TCR originated in a man younger than 35 in good health. Some clones in this sample may be carry-over from other donors' samples. Rearrangement joined TRBV21-1 to TRBJ2-7; no check of the table's D call, TRBD1, against the DNA was made. TRBV21-1 constitutes a pseudogene. Sequencing was performed on memory CD4+ T cells from PBMCs. The cell subset or site label here, explained by the study, means: CD45RA-negative fraction. The CDR3 protein is CASTVGRDKADEQYF. The nucleotide sequence is TGTGCCAGCACCGTAGGACGGGACAAAGCAGACGAGCAGTACTTC.